This T cell receptor beta chain originates from a study of shared clonotypes between healthy human individuals. Here immunoSEQ multiplex PCR was the method, and the copy in TCRdb shows in-frame clones only, minus some. The data show 2 million to 2.5 million clones, 90% to 96% seen once. Turning to this clone: Its antigen is still unknown.

V dropped 5 bases and J dropped 4; count of bases not matched to a gene: 13. CDR1 MNHEY and CDR2 SMNVEV come from the germline V gene (reference sequence). This CDR3 has 17 residues. The split of CD4+ cells yielded CD45RA+ naive and CD45RA-negative memory subsets. Points from the study as a whole: Compared with clonotypes that all four donors shared, non-shared clonotypes had lower generation probabilities.

This TCR came from a man younger than 35 in good health. The V and J genes are TRBV27 and TRBJ2-5, with 10 positions matching TRBD2. The sample consisted of naive CD4+ T cells sorted from blood. The subset denotes: CD45RA+ positively selected. The CDR3 coding sequence is TGTGCCAGCAGTCCCTTCCTAAGCGGGGGGGGGAGAGAGACCCAGTACTTC. Its protein product is CASSPFLSGGGRETQYF.